This T cell receptor beta chain came from a study of CD8 T cells in ankylosing spondylitis (dated by TCRdb to about 2017). For the wider study: The study set out to find disease-linked TCR variants by profiling T cell receptor beta repertoires in ankylosing spondylitis patients and healthy donors. The full study cohort was made up of over 20 ankylosing spondylitis patients and 108 healthy donors. Samples of peripheral blood were taken, and for ankylosing spondylitis patients, synovial fluid was collected as well. General conclusions and limits of the study: Blood from ankylosing spondylitis patients appeared to be characterized by a TCR beta motif made up of 8 or 9 highly homologous amino acid variants. The disease-linked clones showed a CD8+ phenotype and occurred at relatively low frequencies in peripheral blood. According to the report, matched synovial fluid samples from ankylosing spondylitis patients were significantly enriched for the disease-linked clones. Some motif variants were previously reported in synovial fluid and blood of reactive arthritis patients, suggesting common disease-initiation mechanisms.

Sequencing was performed on an Illumina HiSeq 2500. Quantitative 5'-RACE with molecular barcodes was the method used to prepare the TCR beta libraries. From the authors' description of their analysis: To identify disease-linked TCR variants, a new computational method was used, one built on a probabilistic model of VDJ rearrangement. TCRdb trimmed the raw reads at Q25, called clones with MiXCR and kept productive beta chains. Entries are consolidated by CDR3 protein sequence, retaining the most common genes and DNA. The V and J calls were determined by TCRdb, not by the authors. The sample table records hundreds of thousands of distinct CDR3 sequences; about 10% of these occur just once. Together, the top ten hold just over 0.5% of the sample. From V the trimming removes 3 bases and from J it removes 5 bases, while the gene matches leave 9 bases of the junction unaccounted for. The CDR3 contains 15 residues, cysteine and phenylalanine counted. Only CDR3 DNA is held: 45 bases, read in frame from base 1. Per the germline V gene (reference sequence), DFQATT is the CDR1 and SNEGSKA is the CDR2.

Concerning this clonotype: The antigen this receptor binds is unknown. Per-base quality was not reported, and no clone a single base away is much larger than it.

The sequenced sample consisted of blood, either unsorted or a sorted T cell fraction (not recorded which). The origin of this receptor is a male donor with ankylosing spondylitis. The chain is made from TRBV20-1 and TRBJ2-1, and 8 junctional nucleotides match TRBD2. The nucleotide sequence is TGCAGTGCTAGGACCGCGGGGGGATCAAACAATGAGCAGTTCTTC. The translation is CSARTAGGSNNEQFF.